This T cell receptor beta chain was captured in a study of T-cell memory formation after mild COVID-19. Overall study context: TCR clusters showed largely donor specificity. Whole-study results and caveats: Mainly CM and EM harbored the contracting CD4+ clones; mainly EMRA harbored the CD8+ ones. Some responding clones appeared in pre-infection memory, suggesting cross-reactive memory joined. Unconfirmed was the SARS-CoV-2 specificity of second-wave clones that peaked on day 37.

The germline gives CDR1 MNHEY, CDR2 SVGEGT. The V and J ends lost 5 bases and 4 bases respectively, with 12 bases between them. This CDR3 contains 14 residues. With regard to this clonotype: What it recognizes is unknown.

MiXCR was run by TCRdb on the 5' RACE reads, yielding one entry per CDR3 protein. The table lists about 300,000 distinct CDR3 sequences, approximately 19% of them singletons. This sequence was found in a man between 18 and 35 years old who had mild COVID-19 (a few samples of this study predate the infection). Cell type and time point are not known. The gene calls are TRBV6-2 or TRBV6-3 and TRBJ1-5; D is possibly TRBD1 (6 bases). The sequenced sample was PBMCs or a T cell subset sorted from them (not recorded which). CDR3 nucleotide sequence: TGTGCCAGCAGTCACTTGGACAGAAATCAGCCCCAGCATTTT. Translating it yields CASSHLDRNQPQHF.